The 9 T cell receptor beta chains below come from one sample, sequenced in a study of cytomegalovirus exposure and HLA in healthy donors. The PCR contained 60 Vbeta and 13 Jbeta primers. Some clones are missing from TCRdb's copy, which holds only in-frame ones; the method was immunoSEQ multiplex PCR. The sample includes tens of thousands of clones, 65% to 70% seen only once; the top ten take 2% to 2.5%. The source material was PBMCs. The receptor source for this set is a woman younger than 45 in good health and CMV-seronegative.

Ten or more counts support this clone. DNA for the CDR3: TGTGCCAGCAGCCGGACAGGGCGAGAAGCTTTCTTT. Protein: CASSRTGREAFF. The chain joins TRBV7-9 to TRBJ1-1; 8 positions match TRBD1. Trimming removed 5 bases from V and 8 bases from J; junction bases left unmatched: 4. The CDR3 is made up of 12 amino acids. Germline CDR1 SEHNR, CDR2 FQNEAQ (reference sequence).

This chain joins TRBV2 and TRBJ2-3; 11 bases align to TRBD2. J was trimmed by 7 bases and V by 7 bases; bases with no gene match: 16. The germline gives CDR1 SNHLY, CDR2 FYNNEI. The CDR3 length is 17 residues. The CDR3: CASNRASPSGGSYTQYF. The CDR3 nucleotides read TGTGCCAGCAATCGGGCTTCACCTAGCGGGGGGTCCTATACGCAGTATTTT.

In its sample, this clone was seen a few times. J is TRBJ1-1 and V is TRBV19; 8 bases line up with TRBD1. The CDR3 sequence is 15 residues long. V lost 5 bases and J lost 1; bases outside the gene matches: 6. The germline V gene encodes CDR1 LNHDA and CDR2 SQIVND (reference sequence). CDR3 DNA sequence: TGTGCCAGTAGTCCTCGACAGGGGAGGAACACTGAAGCTTTCTTT. Translated, it gives CASSPRQGRNTEAFF.

The chain couples TRBV4-3 to TRBJ2-3; 8 bases are shared with TRBD2. The ends lost 2 bases at V and 1 base at J; junction bases unmatched: 5. Germline V lookup: CDR1 LGHNA, CDR2 YSLEER. CDR3 length: 16 amino acids. CDR3 coding DNA: TGCGCCAGCAGCCAAACCCGGGGGGGCGGCACAGATACGCAGTATTTT. Translating gives CASSQTRGGGTDTQYF.

The chain has TRBV7-3 and TRBJ2-1, with TRBD2 matching 15 bases. The germline V gene has CDR1 SGHTA and CDR2 FQGTGA. Trimming removed 4 bases from V and 8 bases from J; junction bases left unmatched: 3. This CDR3 has 15 residues. This chain's CDR3 is CASSSGLAGGYEQFF. CDR3 sequence (DNA): TGTGCCAGCAGCTCCGGACTAGCGGGGGGGTATGAGCAGTTCTTC.

In DNA, the CDR3 is TGTGCCAGCAGTTTATCGAGAGGGGGTGGTCAAGAGACCCAGTACTTC. This gives the protein CASSLSRGGGQETQYF. This chain connects TRBV27 to TRBJ2-5; maybe TRBD1 (6 bases). Trimming left V 0 bases short and J 2 bases short, with 13 bases between. The CDR3 runs 16 residues. From germline, CDR1 is MNHEY and CDR2 SMNVEV (reference sequence).

The chain carries TRBV7-9 and TRBJ2-7, with 8 nucleotides matching TRBD2. Germline CDR1 and CDR2: SEHNR and FQNEAQ (reference sequence). V lost 8 bases and J lost 3; bases outside the gene matches: 9. The CDR3 spans 14 residues. CDR3 residues: CASVGRGPIYEQYF. The CDR3 DNA reads as TGTGCCAGCGTCGGGAGGGGACCGATCTACGAGCAGTACTTC.

This clone appeared a few times. The rearrangement links TRBV4-1 to TRBJ1-1; D might be TRBD1 (6 bases). Germline CDR1 MGHRA, CDR2 YSYEKL. The CDR3 contains 14 residues. V was pared by 4 bases and J by 4 bases, with 13 bases between. In nucleotides, the CDR3 is TGCGCCAGCAGCCGGACAGAGGCCACCACTGAAGCTTTCTTT. Protein sequence: CASSRTEATTEAFF.

The genes are TRBV9 and TRBJ2-3; TRBD2 matches at 7 bases. CDR3 length: 14 amino acids. Looked up from germline, CDR1 is SGDLS and CDR2 is YYNGEE. V shed 4 bases and J 3 bases; nucleotides not matched to a gene: 5. CDR3: CASSPDGRTDTQYF. The CDR3 DNA reads TGTGCCAGCAGCCCCGACGGGAGGACAGATACGCAGTATTTT.